The sequence of this T cell receptor beta chain was determined in a study of cytomegalovirus exposure and HLA in healthy donors. Study-wide findings and caveats: The tendency of first-cohort TCR clusters to co-occur in the 120 or so validation repertoires emerged from a later analysis.

Germline loops: CDR1 SGHVS, CDR2 FQNEAQ. The CDR3 covers 17 residues. V lost 5 bases and J lost 4, with 21 bases in between. Clones were read by immunoSEQ multiplex PCR, and TCRdb kept only the in-frame ones, dropping some. Of under 75,000 clones in the sample, around four fifths were seen once. To note about this clone: Antigen specificity is unknown.

Material: PBMCs. The gene calls are TRBV7-8 and TRBJ2-1, with D perhaps TRBD2 (5 bases). The receptor comes from a man aged 30 to 39 in good health and CMV-seronegative. The CDR3 DNA reads as TGTGCCAGCAGCCCCCCCCGAGGACTCCAAGGGTACAATGAGCAGTTCTTC. Amino acids: CASSPPRGLQGYNEQFF.